The clone carrying this T cell receptor beta chain was detected only a few times. Germline-derived CDR1 and CDR2 are KGHSH and LQKENI. Trimming removed 8 bases at V and 8 bases at J, with 12 bases between. The CDR3 has 11 residues. These data come from a study of identical twins. TCRdb re-called the 5' RACE reads with MiXCR, one entry per CDR3 protein. The table lists around 670,000 distinct CDR3 sequences, 5.5% to 7.5% of them singletons. The chain uses TRBV18 and TRBJ1-2; no definite D call. Sequencing was carried out using naive T cells sorted from blood. The receptor's source is a man between 18 and 29 years old in good health. This CDR3 is CASHGKVGYTF. CDR3 coding DNA: TGTGCCAGCCACGGGAAGGTCGGCTACACCTTC. The variable domain in full, completed from reference TRBV18 and TRBJ1-2, reads NAGVMQNPRHLVRRRGQEARLRCSPMKGHSHVYWYRQLPEEGLKFMVYLQKENIIDESGMPKERFSAEFPKEGPSILRIQQVVRGDSAAYFCASHGKVGYTFGSGTRLTVV.